This T cell receptor (beta chain) was captured in a study of breast tumors, draining lymph nodes, adjacent tissues. Study observations and caveats: Luminal-like breast cancer showed significantly higher tumor–nontumor repertoire similarity than basal-like. Tumor repertoires ranked between lymph nodes and nontumor tissue in diversity, with V and J gene preferences. Data only fit, rather than demonstrated, lymph node origin of most tumor T cells. The data were judged consistent with most tumor T cells coming from lymph node and expanding in tumor.

This CDR3 has 18 residues. Deletions cut 8 bases from V and 0 bases from J, with 24 bases between. Germline lookup yields CDR1 MDHEN and CDR2 SYDVKM. A remark on this clonotype: The antigen is unknown.

Using its own MiXCR run on the multiplex PCR reads, TCRdb lists one record per CDR3 protein. The sample lists some 150,000 distinct CDR3 sequences; around 35% were seen once. Axillary draining lymph nodes of breast cancer patients supplied the node samples. The sample consisted of axillary lymph node tissue. The chain uses TRBV28 and TRBJ2-3; weak D call: TRBD2 (6 bases). This receptor was obtained from a female donor with breast cancer. Some clones in this sample may be carry-over from other donors' samples. CDR3 DNA: TGTGCCAGCCCCCCGAGGATCGGAGGGCCGCTTAGCACAGATACGCAGTATTTT. This sequence encodes CASPPRIGGPLSTDTQYF.